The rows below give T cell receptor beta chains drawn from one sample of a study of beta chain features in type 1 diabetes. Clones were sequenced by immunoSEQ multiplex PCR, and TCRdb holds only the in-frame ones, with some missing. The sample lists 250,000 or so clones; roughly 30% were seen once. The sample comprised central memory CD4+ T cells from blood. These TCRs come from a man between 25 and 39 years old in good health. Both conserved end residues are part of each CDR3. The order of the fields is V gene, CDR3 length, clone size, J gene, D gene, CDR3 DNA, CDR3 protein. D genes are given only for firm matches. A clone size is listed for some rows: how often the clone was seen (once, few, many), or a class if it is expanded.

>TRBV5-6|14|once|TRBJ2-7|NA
TGTGCCAGCAGCCCCGCTGGGCGGTCCTACGAGCAGTACTTC
CASSPAGRSYEQYF
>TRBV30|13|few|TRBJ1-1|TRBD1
TGTGCCTGGTTGGGACAGGGGAACACTGAAGCTTTCTTT
CAWLGQGNTEAFF
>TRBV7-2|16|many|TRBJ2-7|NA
TGTGCCAGCAGCCCGGCCGGGGCCGTGGCACCCTACGAGCAGTACTTC
CASSPAGAVAPYEQYF
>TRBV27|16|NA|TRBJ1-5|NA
TGTGCCAGCAGTGACCACCTGACAGAGAGCAATCAGCCCCAGCATTTT
CASSDHLTESNQPQHF
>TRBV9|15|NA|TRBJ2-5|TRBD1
TGTGCCAGCAGCGTCCTTGGGACAGTACAAGAGACCCAGTACTTC
CASSVLGTVQETQYF
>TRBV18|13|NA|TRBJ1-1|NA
TGTGCCAGCTCACCGGCGGCGGAAGGTGAAGCTTTCTTT
CASSPAAEGEAFF
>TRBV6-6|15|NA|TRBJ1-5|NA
TGTGCCAGCAGTTACTCGAAGGCGAGCAATCAGCCCCAGCATTTT
CASSYSKASNQPQHF
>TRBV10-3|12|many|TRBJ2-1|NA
TGTGCCATCAGTGAGTCAGGATATGAGCAGTTCTTC
CAISESGYEQFF
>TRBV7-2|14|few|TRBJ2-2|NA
TGTGCCAGCAGCGTCATCAGCTTATCCGGGGAGCTGTTTTTT
CASSVISLSGELFF
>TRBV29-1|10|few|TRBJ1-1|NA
TGCAGCGTTGACGAGTCTGAAGCTTTCTTT
CSVDESEAFF
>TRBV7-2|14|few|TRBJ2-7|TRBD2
TGTGCCAGCACCACTGGACTAGCGGGAGTCGAGCAGTACTTC
CASTTGLAGVEQYF
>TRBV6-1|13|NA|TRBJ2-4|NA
TGTGCCAGCAGTGACGGAGGGAGGAACATTCAGTACTTC
CASSDGGRNIQYF
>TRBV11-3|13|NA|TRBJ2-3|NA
TGTGCCAGCAGCTTAGGTCGGGCAGATACGCAGTATTTT
CASSLGRADTQYF
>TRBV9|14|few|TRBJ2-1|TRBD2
TGTGCCAGCAGCTCTGGACTAGCAGTAAATGAGCAGTTCTTC
CASSSGLAVNEQFF
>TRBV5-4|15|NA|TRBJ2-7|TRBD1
TGTGCCAGCAGCCCTGGACAGGGGCGGGCCTACGAGCAGTACTTC
CASSPGQGRAYEQYF
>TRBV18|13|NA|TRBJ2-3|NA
TGTGCCAGCTCACCACAGGGGGCAGATACGCAGTATTTT
CASSPQGADTQYF
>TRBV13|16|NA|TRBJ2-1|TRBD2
TGTGCCAGCAGCTTGCCCTACTCTAGCGGGAAAAATGAGCAGTTCTTC
CASSLPYSSGKNEQFF
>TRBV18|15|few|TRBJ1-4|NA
TGTGCCAGCTCACCAGCCCTTACCCATAATGAAAAACTGTTTTTT
CASSPALTHNEKLFF
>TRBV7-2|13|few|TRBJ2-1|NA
TGTGCCAGCAGCTTAGTATCGGGGGATGAGCAGTTCTTC
CASSLVSGDEQFF
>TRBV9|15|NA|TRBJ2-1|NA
TGTGCCAGCAGCGCCAGGGAGAAATCCTACAATGAGCAGTTCTTC
CASSAREKSYNEQFF
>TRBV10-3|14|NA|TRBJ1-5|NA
TGTGCCATCAGTGAGGGGAGAAGCAATCAGCCCCAGCATTTT
CAISEGRSNQPQHF
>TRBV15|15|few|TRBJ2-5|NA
TGTGCCACCAGCAGAGATAACACTCCCCAAGAGACCCAGTACTTC
CATSRDNTPQETQYF
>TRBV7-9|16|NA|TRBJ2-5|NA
TGTGCCAGCAGCTTAAGCGGAGGGATCCAGGGGGAGACCCAGTACTTC
CASSLSGGIQGETQYF
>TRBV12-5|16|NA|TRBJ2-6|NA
TGTGCTAGTGGTTTGGTACAAGTCTCTGGGGCCAACGTCCTGACTTTC
CASGLVQVSGANVLTF
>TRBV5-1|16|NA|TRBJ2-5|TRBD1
TGCGCCAGCAGCCCAGGGACAGGAGCTTCCCAAGAGACCCAGTACTTC
CASSPGTGASQETQYF
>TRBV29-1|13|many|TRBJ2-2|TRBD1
TGCAGCGGCGACAGGGGCGAGACCGGGGAGCTGTTTTTT
CSGDRGETGELFF
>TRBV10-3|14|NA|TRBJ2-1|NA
TGTGCCATCAGTACCTCCGGGACGGATAATGAGCAGTTCTTC
CAISTSGTDNEQFF
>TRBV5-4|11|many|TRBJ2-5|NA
TGTGCCAGCAGCTTGCGGGAGACCCAGTACTTC
CASSLRETQYF
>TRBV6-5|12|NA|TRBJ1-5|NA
TGTGCCAGCAGTCCATTGTATCAGCCCCAGCATTTT
CASSPLYQPQHF
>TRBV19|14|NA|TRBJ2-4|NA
TGTGCCAGTAGTATTGGCAAGCTCGGGGGCATTCAGTACTTC
CASSIGKLGGIQYF
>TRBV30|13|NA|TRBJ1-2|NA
TGTGCCTGGAGTGATGACAGACCCTATGGCTACACCTTC
CAWSDDRPYGYTF
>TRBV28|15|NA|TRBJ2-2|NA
TGTGCCAGCAGTTTACGGCTTCTTGATACCGGGGAGCTGTTTTTT
CASSLRLLDTGELFF
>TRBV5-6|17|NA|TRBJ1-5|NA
TGTGCCAGCAGCTCTGGGACCGACTTTATAGGCAATCAGCCCCAGCATTTT
CASSSGTDFIGNQPQHF
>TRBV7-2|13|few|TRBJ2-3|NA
TGTGCCAGCAGCTTAGATCTCACAGATACGCAGTATTTT
CASSLDLTDTQYF
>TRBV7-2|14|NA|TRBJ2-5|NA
TGTGCCAGCAGCTCCGACTCGTACCAAGAGACCCAGTACTTC
CASSSDSYQETQYF
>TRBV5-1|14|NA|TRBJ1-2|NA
TGCGCCAGCAGCTTCTCGGGGGCGAGCTATGGCTACACCTTC
CASSFSGASYGYTF
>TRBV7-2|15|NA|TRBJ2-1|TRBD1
TGTGCCAGCAGCTTAGGGACAGGGAGATTCGATGAGCAGTTCTTC
CASSLGTGRFDEQFF
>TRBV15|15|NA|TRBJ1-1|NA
TGTGCCACCAGCTCCCGAAGATTGATGAACACTGAAGCTTTCTTT
CATSSRRLMNTEAFF
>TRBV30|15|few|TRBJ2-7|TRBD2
TGTGCCTGGAGTGTAGACGGGACTAGCGGGACCGAGCAGTACTTC
CAWSVDGTSGTEQYF
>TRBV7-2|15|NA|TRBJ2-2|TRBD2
TGTGCCAGCAGCTCGGTCCTGGGAGGGCCCGGGGAGCTGTTTTTT
CASSSVLGGPGELFF
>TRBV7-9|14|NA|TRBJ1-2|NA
TGTGCCAGCAGCCGAGACAGGTGGAGCTATGGCTACACCTTC
CASSRDRWSYGYTF
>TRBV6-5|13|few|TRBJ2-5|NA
TGTGCCAGCAAGGTTCCCGCGGGAGAGACCCAGTACTTC
CASKVPAGETQYF
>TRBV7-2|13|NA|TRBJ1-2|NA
TGTGCCAGCAGCTTAGATGGTCAGCATGGCTACACCTTC
CASSLDGQHGYTF
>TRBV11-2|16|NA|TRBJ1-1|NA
TGTGCCAGCAGCTTAGGCAAGGGAAGCACCCACACTGAAGCTTTCTTT
CASSLGKGSTHTEAFF
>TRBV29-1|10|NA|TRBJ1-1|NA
TGCAGCGCCTTGAACACTGAAGCTTTCTTT
CSALNTEAFF
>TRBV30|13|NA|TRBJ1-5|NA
TGTGCCTGCGGGGGTGATGGCAATCAGCCCCAGCATTTT
CACGGDGNQPQHF
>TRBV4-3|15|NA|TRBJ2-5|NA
TGCGCCAGCAGCCAAGTGGGGACAAGTCAAGAGACCCAGTACTTC
CASSQVGTSQETQYF
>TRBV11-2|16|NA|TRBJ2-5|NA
TGTGCCAGCAGCTCGACGCCGGGACCCCGCGTTGAGACCCAGTACTTC
CASSSTPGPRVETQYF
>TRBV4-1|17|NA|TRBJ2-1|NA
TGCGCCAGCAGCCAACCCTGGACAGAAAGTAATTACAATGAGCAGTTCTTC
CASSQPWTESNYNEQFF
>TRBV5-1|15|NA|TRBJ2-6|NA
TGCGCCAGCAGCCCAGCATACTCTGGGGCCAACGTCCTGACTTTC
CASSPAYSGANVLTF
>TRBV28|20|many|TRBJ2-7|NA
TGTGCCAGCAGTTCCATTTACCAAGGCCGGGAAGGGCCCCGCTCCTACGAGCAGTACTTC
CASSSIYQGREGPRSYEQYF
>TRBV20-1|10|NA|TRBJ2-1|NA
TGCAGTGCTGGACACAATGAGCAGTTCTTC
CSAGHNEQFF
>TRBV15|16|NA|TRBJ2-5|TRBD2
TGTGCCACCAGCTACCGACTAGCGGGGCCCCAAGAGACCCAGTACTTC
CATSYRLAGPQETQYF
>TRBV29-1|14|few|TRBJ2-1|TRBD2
TGCAGCGTCGCCGGGACTAGCGGGAGGAATGAGCAGTTCTTC
CSVAGTSGRNEQFF